These 10 T cell receptor beta chains were all obtained from the same sample, sequenced in a study of preoperative IRX-2 immunotherapy in early breast cancer. Only in-frame clones appear in the TCRdb table, and some are missing; sequencing was by immunoSEQ multiplex PCR. The repertoire includes around 60,000 clones, roughly 94% of them detected once, and around 1.7% sits in the top ten. The treatment is: preoperative locoregional IRX-2 cytokine immunotherapy. This material was obtained from a patient treated with IRX-2 immunotherapy. These receptors came from a human donor with breast cancer.

The chain combines TRBV5-1 with TRBJ1-1; D remains unclear. Trimming cost V 4 bases and J 1 base, with 23 bases left between them. The CDR3 sequence is 18 residues long. CDR1 is SGHRS and CDR2 is YFSETQ in the germline V gene. CDR3 sequence reads: CASSLQERRRTPNTEAFF. CDR3 bases: TGCGCCAGCAGCCTCCAGGAGAGAAGACGGACCCCGAACACTGAAGCTTTCTTT.

CDR3 nucleotide sequence: TGTGCCAGCAGCTTAGTTGAAGGAGAGACCCAGTACTTC. This gives the protein CASSLVEGETQYF. J is TRBJ2-5 and V is TRBV7-6; D is undetermined. The germline CDR1 and CDR2 sequences are SGHVS and FNYEAQ. The CDR3 has 13 amino acids. The germline V and J ends were trimmed by 1 base and 4 bases, with 7 bases remaining between them.

The chain uses TRBV2 and TRBJ1-4, with 10 nucleotides matching TRBD1. The CDR3 runs 15 residues. The ends lost 5 bases at V and 6 bases at J; junction bases unmatched: 6. Looked up from germline, CDR1 is SNHLY and CDR2 is FYNNEI. The CDR3 loop is CASSKTGTGDEKLFF. The DNA for the CDR3 is TGTGCCAGCAGTAAAACCGGGACAGGGGATGAAAAACTGTTTTTT.

The V and J genes are TRBV27 and TRBJ2-5, with 7 nucleotides matching TRBD1. The CDR3 covers 17 residues. The V gene's germline CDR1 is MNHEY and CDR2 SMNVEV (reference sequence). V was pared by 5 bases and J by 1 base, with 13 bases of the junction left unmatched. For the CDR3, the DNA is TGTGCCAGCAGTCCCACACTTAGACGGACAGGCCAAGAGACCCAGTACTTC. Its translation: CASSPTLRRTGQETQYF.

In DNA form, the CDR3 reads TGTGCCAGCAGTCTTAGGTCGCAGGGGGGAAAAAATGAGCAGTTCTTC. Protein: CASSLRSQGGKNEQFF. The chain combines TRBV11-1 with TRBJ2-1; D is possibly TRBD1 (7 bases). Germline V lookup: CDR1 SGHAT, CDR2 FQDESV (reference sequence). Trimming took 6 bases from V and 7 from J, leaving 22 bases between them. This CDR3 has 16 amino acids.

The genes are TRBV9 and TRBJ1-1; the D is unclear. V shed 2 bases and J shed 6 bases, with 17 bases lying between them. The germline gives CDR1 SGDLS, CDR2 YYNGEE. CDR3 length equals 15 residues. CDR3 protein: CASSVQPQPGAEAFF. In DNA, the CDR3 is TGTGCCAGCAGCGTCCAGCCCCAACCTGGCGCTGAAGCTTTCTTT.

The V call is TRBV9, the J call TRBJ1-3; perhaps TRBD1 as D (5 bases). CDR1 SGDLS and CDR2 YYNGEE come from the germline V gene. This CDR3 contains 16 residues. The germline V and J ends were trimmed by 3 bases and 2 bases, with 15 bases remaining between them. DNA of the CDR3: TGTGCCAGCAGCGGGGCGGCAGGGACTACTGGAAACACCATATATTTT. As protein: CASSGAAGTTGNTIYF.

V is TRBV5-1 and J is TRBJ2-3, with 11 bases that match TRBD1. Trimming took 4 bases from V and 4 from J; bases not matched to a gene: 5. Germline values: CDR1 SGHRS, CDR2 YFSETQ. The CDR3 sequence is 15 residues long. CDR3 in amino acids: CASSAGTGGADTQYF. As DNA, the CDR3 is TGCGCCAGCAGCGCCGGGACAGGGGGAGCAGATACGCAGTATTTT.

The chain joins TRBV5-5 to TRBJ2-1, with D unresolved. This CDR3 comprises 13 residues. With 2 bases removed from V and 4 bases from J, the gap between germline ends came to 7 bases. Germline CDR1 SGHKS, CDR2 YYEKEE (reference sequence). The DNA for the CDR3 is TGTGCCAGCAGCTTCAACAGATACAATGAGCAGTTCTTC. It encodes CASSFNRYNEQFF.

The rearrangement uses TRBV7-7 and TRBJ2-3; the match to TRBD2 covers 7 bases. Germline V gene data show CDR1 as SSHAT and CDR2 as FNYEAQ (reference sequence). There are 15 residues in the CDR3. V shed 7 bases, J shed 2 bases, and the junction held 9 bases outside the gene matches. CDR3 bases: TGTGCCAGCACCCCGACGGGGACTAACACAGATACGCAGTATTTT. Translated: CASTPTGTNTDTQYF. The full variable domain, completed using reference TRBV7-7 and TRBJ2-3, is GAGVSQSPRYKVTKRGQDVTLRCDPISSHATLYWYQQALGQGPEFLTYFNYEAQPDKSGLPSDRFSAERPEGSISTLTIQRTEQRDSAMYRCASTPTGTNTDTQYFGPGTRLTVL.